This T cell receptor beta chain emerged from a study of blood T cell repertoires in COVID-19. Study information: Samples of COVID-19 (acute and convalescent) were obtained from the United States, Italy and Spain. In each case, the material was cDNA or gDNA derived from T cells, B-cell-depleted T cells, or PBMCs.

Germline lookup yields CDR1 SGHNT and CDR2 YYREEE (reference sequence). V lost 7 bases and J 5 bases, leaving 12 bases between the germline ends. The CDR3 loop spans 13 amino acids. Original processing methods: Reference gene primer amplification in the assay estimated nucleated cell counts. Clones were sequenced by immunoSEQ multiplex PCR, and TCRdb holds only the in-frame ones, with some missing. V and J calls and clone size are given by that table; D and trimming were obtained from the DNA. The data show 150,000 or so clones, with 80% to 90% seen just once and roughly 8% held by the top ten. The sequencing input was peripheral blood. The V gene is TRBV5-4, the J gene TRBJ1-4; no clear D. This TCR derives from a man aged 40-50 years who had recovered from COVID-19. CDR3 residues: CASSDNVNEKLFF. The CDR3 nucleotides are TGTGCCAGCTCTGACAACGTGAATGAAAAACTGTTTTTT.